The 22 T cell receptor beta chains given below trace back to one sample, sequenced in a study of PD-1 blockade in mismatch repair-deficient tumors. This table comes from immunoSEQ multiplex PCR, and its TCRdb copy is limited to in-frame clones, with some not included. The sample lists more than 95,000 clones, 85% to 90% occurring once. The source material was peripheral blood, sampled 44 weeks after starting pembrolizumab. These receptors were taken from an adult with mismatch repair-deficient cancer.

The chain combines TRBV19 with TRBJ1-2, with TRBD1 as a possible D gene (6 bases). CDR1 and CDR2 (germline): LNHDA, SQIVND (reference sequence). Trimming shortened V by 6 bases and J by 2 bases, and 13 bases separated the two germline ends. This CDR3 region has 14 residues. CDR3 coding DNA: TGTGCCAGTAGCGACAGGACGTCGAACTATGGCTACACCTTC. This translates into CASSDRTSNYGYTF.

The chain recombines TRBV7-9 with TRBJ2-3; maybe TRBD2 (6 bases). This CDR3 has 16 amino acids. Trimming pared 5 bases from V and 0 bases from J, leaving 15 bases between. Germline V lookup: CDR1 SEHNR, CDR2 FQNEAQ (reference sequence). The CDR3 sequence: CASSPGNSGSTDTQYF. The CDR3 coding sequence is TGTGCCAGCAGCCCTGGGAACAGCGGGAGCACAGATACGCAGTATTTT.

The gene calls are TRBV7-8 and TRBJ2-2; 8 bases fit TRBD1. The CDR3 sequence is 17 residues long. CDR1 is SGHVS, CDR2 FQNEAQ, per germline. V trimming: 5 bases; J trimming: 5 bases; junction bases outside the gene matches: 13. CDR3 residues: CASSPPGDRGWTGELFF. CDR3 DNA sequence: TGTGCCAGCAGCCCCCCAGGAGACAGGGGATGGACCGGGGAGCTGTTTTTT. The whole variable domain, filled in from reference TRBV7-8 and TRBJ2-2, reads GAGVSQSPRYKVAKRGQDVALRCDPISGHVSLFWYQQALGQGPEFLTYFQNEAQLDKSGLPSDRFFAERPEGSVSTLKIQRTQQEDSAVYLCASSPPGDRGWTGELFFGEGSRLTVL.

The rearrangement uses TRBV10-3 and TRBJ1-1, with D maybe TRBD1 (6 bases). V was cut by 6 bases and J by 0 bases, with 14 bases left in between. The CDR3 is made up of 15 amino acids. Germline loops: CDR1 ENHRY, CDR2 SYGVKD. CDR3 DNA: TGTGCCATCAGACCGACAGGCACTATGAACACTGAAGCTTTCTTT. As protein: CAIRPTGTMNTEAFF.

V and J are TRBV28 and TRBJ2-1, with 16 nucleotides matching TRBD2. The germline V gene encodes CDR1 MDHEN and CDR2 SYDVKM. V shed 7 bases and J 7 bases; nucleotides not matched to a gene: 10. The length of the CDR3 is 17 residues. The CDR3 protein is CASNPYRGLAGGNEQFF. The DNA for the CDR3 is TGTGCCAGCAACCCTTATCGGGGACTAGCGGGAGGGAATGAGCAGTTCTTC.

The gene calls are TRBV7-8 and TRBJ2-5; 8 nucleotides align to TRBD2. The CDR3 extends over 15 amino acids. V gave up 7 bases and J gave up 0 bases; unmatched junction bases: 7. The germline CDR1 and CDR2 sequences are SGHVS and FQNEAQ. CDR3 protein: CASTQTSAYQETQYF. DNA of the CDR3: TGTGCCAGCACCCAGACTAGCGCCTACCAAGAGACCCAGTACTTC.

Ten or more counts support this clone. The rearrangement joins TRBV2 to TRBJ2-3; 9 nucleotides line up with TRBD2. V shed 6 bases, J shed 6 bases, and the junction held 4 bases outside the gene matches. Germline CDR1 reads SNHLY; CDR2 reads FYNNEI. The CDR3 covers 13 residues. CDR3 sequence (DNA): TGTGCCAGCAGCAGCGGGAGGCTCGATACGCAGTATTTT. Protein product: CASSSGRLDTQYF.

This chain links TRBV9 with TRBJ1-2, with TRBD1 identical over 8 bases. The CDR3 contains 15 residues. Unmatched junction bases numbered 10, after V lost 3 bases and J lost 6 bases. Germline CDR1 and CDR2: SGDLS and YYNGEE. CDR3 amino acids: CASSARTGLANGYTF. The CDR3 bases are TGTGCCAGCAGCGCCAGGACAGGGCTTGCGAATGGCTACACCTTC.

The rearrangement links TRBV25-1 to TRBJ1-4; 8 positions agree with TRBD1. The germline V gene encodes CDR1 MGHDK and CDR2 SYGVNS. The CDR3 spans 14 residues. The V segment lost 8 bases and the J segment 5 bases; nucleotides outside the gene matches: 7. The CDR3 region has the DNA TGTGCCAGCTCCACAGGGGGGGGGAATGAAAAACTGTTTTTT. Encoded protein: CASSTGGGNEKLFF.

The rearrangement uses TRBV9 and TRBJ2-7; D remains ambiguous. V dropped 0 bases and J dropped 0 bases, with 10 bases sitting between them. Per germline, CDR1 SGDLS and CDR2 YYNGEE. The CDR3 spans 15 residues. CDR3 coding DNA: TGTGCCAGCAGCGTAGGTCCATCGAGCTCCTACGAGCAGTACTTC. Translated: CASSVGPSSSYEQYF.

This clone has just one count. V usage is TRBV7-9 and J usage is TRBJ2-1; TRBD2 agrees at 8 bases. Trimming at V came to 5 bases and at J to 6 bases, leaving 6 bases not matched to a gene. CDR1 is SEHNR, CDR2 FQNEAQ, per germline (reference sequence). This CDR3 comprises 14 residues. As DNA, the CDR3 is TGTGCCAGCAGCCCCGGGAGCGGGAGCAATGAGCAGTTCTTC. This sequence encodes CASSPGSGSNEQFF.

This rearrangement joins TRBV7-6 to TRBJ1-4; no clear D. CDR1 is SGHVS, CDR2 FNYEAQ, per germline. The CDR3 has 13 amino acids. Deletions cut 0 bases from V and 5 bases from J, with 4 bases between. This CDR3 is CASSLAGNEKLFF. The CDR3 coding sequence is TGTGCCAGCAGCTTAGCAGGGAATGAAAAACTGTTTTTT.

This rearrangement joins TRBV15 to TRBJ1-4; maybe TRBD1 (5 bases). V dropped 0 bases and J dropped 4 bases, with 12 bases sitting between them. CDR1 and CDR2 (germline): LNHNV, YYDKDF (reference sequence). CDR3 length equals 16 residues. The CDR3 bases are TGTGCCACCAGCAGAGATGGGGCAGGGCGTAATGAAAAACTGTTTTTT. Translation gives CATSRDGAGRNEKLFF. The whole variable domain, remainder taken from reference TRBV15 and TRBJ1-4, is DAMVIQNPRYQVTQFGKPVTLSCSQTLNHNVMYWYQQKSSQAPKLLFHYYDKDFNNEADTPDNFQSRRPNTSFCFLDIRSPGLGDTAMYLCATSRDGAGRNEKLFFGSGTQLSVL.

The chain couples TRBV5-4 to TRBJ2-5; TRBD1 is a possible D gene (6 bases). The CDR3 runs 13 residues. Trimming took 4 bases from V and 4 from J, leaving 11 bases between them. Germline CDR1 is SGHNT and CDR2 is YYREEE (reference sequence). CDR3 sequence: CASSGQGRETQYF. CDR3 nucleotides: TGTGCCAGCAGCGGTCAGGGGCGAGAGACCCAGTACTTC.

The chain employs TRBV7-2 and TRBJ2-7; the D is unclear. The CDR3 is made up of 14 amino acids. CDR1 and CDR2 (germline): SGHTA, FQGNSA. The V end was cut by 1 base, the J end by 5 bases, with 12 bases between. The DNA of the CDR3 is TGTGCCAGCAGCTTAGGCGTATTTGGAGACGAGCAGTACTTC. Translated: CASSLGVFGDEQYF.

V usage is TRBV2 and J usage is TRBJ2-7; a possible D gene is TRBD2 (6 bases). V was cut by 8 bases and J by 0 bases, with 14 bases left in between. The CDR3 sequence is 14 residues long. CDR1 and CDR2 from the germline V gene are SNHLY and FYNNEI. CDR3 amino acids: CASHKAGSSYEQYF. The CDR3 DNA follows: TGTGCCAGCCACAAGGCGGGGAGCTCCTACGAGCAGTACTTC.

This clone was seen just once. The CDR3 DNA follows: TGTGCCAGCAGCCCGGGGACCCCCTCTTTTGAGCAGTACTTC. Protein product: CASSPGTPSFEQYF. The rearrangement uses TRBV11-3 and TRBJ2-7; D might be TRBD1 or TRBD2, each matching 5 bases. The ends were cut back, 5 bases at V and 7 bases at J, with 18 bases in the middle. There are 14 residues in the CDR3. CDR1 is SGHNT, CDR2 YENEEA, per germline. The full variable domain, its missing parts supplied by reference TRBV11-3 and TRBJ2-7, is EAGVVQSPRYKIIEKKQPVAFWCNPISGHNTLYWYLQNLGQGPELLIRYENEEAVDDSQLPKDRFSAERLKGVDSTLKIQPAELGDSAVYLCASSPGTPSFEQYFGPGTRLTVT.

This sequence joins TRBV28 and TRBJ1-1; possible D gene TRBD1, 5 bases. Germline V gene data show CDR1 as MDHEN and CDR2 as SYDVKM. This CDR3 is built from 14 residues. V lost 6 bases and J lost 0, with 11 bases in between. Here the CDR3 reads CASSERGLNTEAFF. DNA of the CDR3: TGTGCCAGCAGCGAAAGGGGCTTGAACACTGAAGCTTTCTTT.

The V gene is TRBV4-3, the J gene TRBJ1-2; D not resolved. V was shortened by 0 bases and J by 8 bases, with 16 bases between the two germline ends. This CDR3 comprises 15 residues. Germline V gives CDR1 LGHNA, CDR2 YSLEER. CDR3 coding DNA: TGCGCCAGCAGCCAAGATTATGGATCTCCTATGGGCTACACCTTC. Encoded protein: CASSQDYGSPMGYTF.

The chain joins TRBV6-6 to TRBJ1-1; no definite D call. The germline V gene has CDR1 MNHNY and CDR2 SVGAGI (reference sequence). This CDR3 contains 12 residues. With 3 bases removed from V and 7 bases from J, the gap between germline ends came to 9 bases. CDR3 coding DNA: TGTGCCAGCAGTTATCTCGATGGTGAAGCTTTCTTT. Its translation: CASSYLDGEAFF.

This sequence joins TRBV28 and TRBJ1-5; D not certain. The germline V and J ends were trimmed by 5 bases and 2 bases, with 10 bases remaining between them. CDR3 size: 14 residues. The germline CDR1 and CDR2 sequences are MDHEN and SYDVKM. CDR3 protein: CASSPGWGNQPQHF. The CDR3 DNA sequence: TGTGCCAGCAGTCCCGGTTGGGGCAATCAGCCCCAGCATTTT.

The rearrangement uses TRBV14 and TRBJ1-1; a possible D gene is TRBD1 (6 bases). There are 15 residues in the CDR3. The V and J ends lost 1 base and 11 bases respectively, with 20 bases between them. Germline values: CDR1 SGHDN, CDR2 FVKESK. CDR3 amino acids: CASSQGRGATYLAFF. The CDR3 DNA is TGTGCCAGCAGCCAAGGTCGGGGGGCGACCTATTTGGCTTTCTTT. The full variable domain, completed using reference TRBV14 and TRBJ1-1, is EAGVTQFPSHSVIEKGQTVTLRCDPISGHDNLYWYRRVMGKEIKFLLHFVKESKQDESGMPNNRFLAERTGGTYSTLKVQPAELEDSGVYFCASSQGRGATYLAFFGQGTRLTVV.